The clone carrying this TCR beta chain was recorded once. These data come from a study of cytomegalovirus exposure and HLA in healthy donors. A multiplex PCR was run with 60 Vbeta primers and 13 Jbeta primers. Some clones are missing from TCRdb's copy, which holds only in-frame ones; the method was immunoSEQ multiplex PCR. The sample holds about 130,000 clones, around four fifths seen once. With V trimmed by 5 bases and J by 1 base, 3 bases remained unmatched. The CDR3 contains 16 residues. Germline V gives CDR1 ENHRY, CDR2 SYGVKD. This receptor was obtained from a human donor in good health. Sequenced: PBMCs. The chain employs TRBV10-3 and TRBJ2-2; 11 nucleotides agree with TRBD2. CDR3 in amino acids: CAISLAGGLNTGELFF. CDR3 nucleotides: TGTGCCATCAGTCTAGCGGGGGGTTTGAACACCGGGGAGCTGTTTTTT.